Listed here are 8 T cell receptor beta chains from one sample, sequenced in a study of regulatory T cells in long-lasting Graves disease. Time point indicated: persistent/refractory GD, antithyroid drugs over 5 years with positive TRAb. The TCR library used RNA extracted from PBMCs. Relying on iRepertoire HTBI primers and Arm-PCR of CDR3 regions, the team built TCR beta libraries. TCRdb recomputed calls from the multiplex PCR reads with MiXCR, one row per CDR3 protein. The sample includes around 430,000 distinct CDR3 sequences, roughly 23% seen only once; the top ten take about an eighth. The source material was peripheral blood mononuclear cells (PBMCs), sampled when the disease was refractory, from a patient treated with antithyroid drugs. Receptors were obtained from a female donor with Graves disease.

CDR3 residues: CASSQVIQGLGDEQYF. The CDR3 bases are TGCGCCAGCAGCCAAGTAATACAGGGGCTAGGGGACGAGCAGTACTTC. The rearrangement joins TRBV4-1 to TRBJ2-7; TRBD1 aligns across 7 bases. CDR1 is MGHRA, CDR2 YSYEKL, per germline. The CDR3 is 16 residues long. Unmatched junction bases numbered 11, after V lost 1 base and J lost 5 bases.

This clonotype was detected only a few times. This chain links TRBV30 with TRBJ1-1; 8 bases agree with TRBD1. The V gene's germline CDR1 is GTSNPN and CDR2 SVGIG (reference sequence). The CDR3 runs 14 residues. The V gene end was trimmed by 4 bases and the J gene end by 2 bases; junction bases not matched to a gene: 6. In nucleotides, the CDR3 is TGTGCCTGGAACGCAGGGGGCAGAAACACTGAAGCTTTCTTT. It is translated as CAWNAGGRNTEAFF.

The table lists this clonotype with many counts. The chain employs TRBV25-1 and TRBJ1-1; 7 bases map to TRBD1. Trimming took 5 bases from V and 2 from J; bases not matched to a gene: 14. The germline V gene encodes CDR1 MGHDK and CDR2 SYGVNS. The CDR3 sequence is 17 residues long. The CDR3 protein is CASSPPFKTGRNTEAFF. The CDR3 bases are TGTGCCAGCAGTCCTCCTTTTAAGACAGGGAGAAACACTGAAGCTTTCTTT.

The table lists this clonotype with many counts. The CDR3 loop is CASSSYSNYGYTF. CDR3 nucleotide sequence: TGTGCCAGCAGTTCCTATTCTAACTATGGCTACACCTTC. The gene calls are TRBV27 and TRBJ1-2; D not certain. The CDR3 covers 13 residues. Germline-derived CDR1 and CDR2 are MNHEY and SMNVEV (reference sequence). Trimming took off 4 bases at V and 0 bases at J, with 6 bases between the two ends.

A single count supports this clonotype. A much bigger clone sits one base away, suggesting this may be a read error. The rearrangement joins TRBV12-5 to TRBJ1-2; D is perhaps TRBD1 (6 bases). The CDR3 spans 13 residues. V was trimmed by 3 bases and J by 14 bases, leaving 19 bases between them. The germline gives CDR1 LGHNT, CDR2 FRNRAP. In DNA, the CDR3 is TGTGCTAGTGGTTTAGAGATAGTGCGGGGGCCGACCTTC. Its protein is CASGLEIVRGPTF.

This clonotype was picked up a small number of times. This chain uses TRBV7-6 with TRBJ2-1, with 7 bases aligning to TRBD1. Looked up from germline, CDR1 is SGHVS and CDR2 is FNYEAQ. Losses at the gene ends were 5 bases for V and 0 bases for J; bases not matched to a gene: 7. The CDR3 covers 16 residues. CDR3 sequence: CASSHLQGSSYNEQFF. The CDR3 DNA reads TGTGCCAGCAGCCACCTACAGGGGAGCTCCTACAATGAGCAGTTCTTC.

The chain couples TRBV7-9 to TRBJ2-7; D is unresolved. CDR3 length equals 14 residues. Germline CDR1 and CDR2: SEHNR and FQNEAQ (reference sequence). V was clipped by 1 base and J by 4 bases, with 11 bases between them. For the CDR3, the DNA is TGTGCCAGCAGCTTAGTGGTCAGCCCATACGAGCAGTACTTC. It encodes CASSLVVSPYEQYF. Full variable domain (rest looked up from reference TRBV7-9 and TRBJ2-7): DTGVSQNPRHKITKRGQNVTFRCDPISEHNRLYWYRQTLGQGPEFLTYFQNEAQLEKSRLLSDRFSAERPKGSFSTLEIQRTEQGDSAMYLCASSLVVSPYEQYFGPGTRLTVT.

The V and J genes are TRBV25-1 and TRBJ2-5; D gene unclear. The CDR3 consists of 14 residues. CDR1 and CDR2 from the germline V gene are MGHDK and SYGVNS. V lost 4 bases, J lost 2 bases, and 11 bases lay in between. The CDR3 sequence: CASSVRTAQETQYF. DNA of the CDR3: TGTGCCAGCAGTGTGAGGACGGCTCAAGAGACCCAGTACTTC.